This note documents a single T cell receptor (beta chain) sequence. Antigen: not known. TCRdb re-derived calls from the RACE reads in MiXCR, one entry per CDR3 protein. This sample yields about 49,000 distinct CDR3 sequences, of which around 9.3% are seen a single time; around 4.5% belongs to the top ten. These data originate in a study of human T cells and chemical hapten exposure. General study findings and limits: Donors had alopecia, so their immune response may differ from healthy people's.

Documented time point: patch test 1, 2 weeks after DPC sensitization. The treatment here: therapeutic diphenylcyclopropenone sensitization with weekly scalp DPC. Alopecia patients between 18 and 70 years old and suitable for DPC were used as donors. Sequenced material: whole blood, taken in connection with sensitization to the hapten diphenylcyclopropenone (DPC). This sequence originates from a woman aged 50 to 65 with alopecia areata. Some clones in this sample may be carry-over from other donors' samples.

CDR3 residues: CSAREERAGLNSPLHF. The CDR3, as DNA: TGCAGTGCTAGGGAGGAGAGGGCAGGGCTTAATTCACCCCTCCACTTT. The V call is TRBV20-1, the J call TRBJ1-6; perhaps TRBD1 as D (5 bases). Germline V CDR1 and CDR2: DFQATT, SNEGSKA (reference sequence). Trimming took off 3 bases at V and 6 bases at J, with 18 bases between the two ends. The CDR3 covers 16 residues.